Listed below are T cell receptor beta chains from one sample, sequenced in a study of blood T cell repertoires in COVID-19. Measured with immunoSEQ multiplex PCR; TCRdb has only the in-frame clones, and not every one. The top ten clones hold less than 3.5% of a sample with around 320,000 clones, over 85% of them seen once. The source material was PBMCs or T cells enriched from blood (not recorded which). Receptor source: a woman in her forties or fifties who had been exposed to COVID-19. CDR3s include the opening cysteine and the closing phenylalanine or tryptophan. A D gene is named only where the DNA matches it firmly. Clone size is given for some rows only: seen once, a few or many times, or a class if the clone is expanded.

cdr3_aa cdr3_nt j_call clone_size v_call d_call
CASSDLLSREQFF TGTGCCAGCAGTGACCTCTTGTCGCGTGAGCAGTTCTTC TRBJ2-1 . TRBV25-1 .
CASSQGQGITGELFF TGTGCCAGCAGTCAAGGACAGGGGATCACCGGGGAGCTGTTTTTT TRBJ2-2 . TRBV2 TRBD1
CASRLAGQETQYF TGTGCCAGTAGACTAGCGGGGCAAGAGACCCAGTACTTC TRBJ2-5 . TRBV6-5 TRBD2
CASRPPGQSLYEQYF TGTGCCAGCAGACCACCGGGACAGTCGCTCTACGAGCAGTACTTC TRBJ2-7 . TRBV6-5 TRBD1
CASSLVRAGDTQYF TGTGCCAGCAGCTTAGTCCGAGCGGGAGATACGCAGTATTTT TRBJ2-3 . TRBV7-2 .
CATDRGGTGELFF TGTGCCACAGACAGGGGCGGCACCGGGGAGCTGTTTTTT TRBJ2-2 . TRBV28 TRBD1
CASSENRASSYNSPLHF TGTGCCAGCAGTGAGAACAGGGCGAGCTCCTATAATTCACCCCTCCACTTT TRBJ1-6 once TRBV6-1 .
CASSFTRGSGNGYTF TGTGCCAGCAGCTTTACCAGGGGTAGCGGGAATGGCTACACCTTC TRBJ1-2 . TRBV28 .
CASTGVDHYGYTF TGTGCCAGTACAGGGGTTGATCACTATGGCTACACCTTC TRBJ1-2 . TRBV19 .
CASSLRGGRDEKLFF TGTGCCAGCAGTCTCCGTGGGGGCCGGGATGAAAAACTGTTTTTT TRBJ1-4 . TRBV2 .
CASQYETQYF TGTGCCAGCCAGTATGAGACCCAGTACTTC TRBJ2-5 . TRBV6-5 .
CASSSYVQAYEQYF TGTGCCAGCAGCTCCTATGTACAGGCCTACGAGCAGTACTTC TRBJ2-7 . TRBV5-6 .
CASSSGQSGETQYF TGTGCCAGCTCATCGGGCCAATCGGGGGAGACCCAGTACTTC TRBJ2-5 . TRBV18 .
CASSQTAGGGYGYTF TGTGCCAGCAGCCAGACGGCAGGGGGCGGGTATGGCTACACCTTC TRBJ1-2 . TRBV3-1/TRBV3-2 TRBD1
CASNRKSNQPQHF TGTGCCAGCAACAGGAAGAGCAATCAGCCCCAGCATTTT TRBJ1-5 . TRBV27 .
CASSPRGTSGVQETQYF TGTGCCAGCAGTCCTCGAGGGACTAGCGGGGTACAAGAGACCCAGTACTTC TRBJ2-5 . TRBV3-1/TRBV3-2 TRBD2
CASSGGSTGLNQPQHF TGTGCCAGCAGTGGGGGTTCGACAGGACTCAATCAGCCCCAGCATTTT TRBJ1-5 . TRBV2 .
CASSLLTVNTEAFF TGTGCCAGCAGTTTACTTACGGTGAACACTGAAGCTTTCTTT TRBJ1-1 . TRBV28 .
CASSLTSMLNQPQHF TGTGCCAGCAGCTTAACTTCGATGCTCAATCAGCCCCAGCATTTT TRBJ1-5 . TRBV7-2 .
CASSAPGEGGQPQHF TGTGCCAGCAGTGCCCCGGGGGAAGGTGGTCAGCCCCAGCATTTT TRBJ1-5 . TRBV28 .
CASSLLAGGRNTGELFF TGCGCCAGCAGCCTTCTAGCGGGGGGCCGGAACACCGGGGAGCTGTTTTTT TRBJ2-2 few TRBV4-1 TRBD2
CASSPRQGFNYEQYF TGTGCCAGCAGTCCACGACAGGGATTCAACTACGAGCAGTACTTC TRBJ2-7 once TRBV28 TRBD1
CAWASGSNQPQHF TGTGCCTGGGCTTCAGGGAGCAATCAGCCCCAGCATTTT TRBJ1-5 . TRBV30 .
CASSLYTGTTGKLFF TGTGCCAGCAGCCTCTATACCGGGACTACCGGAAAACTGTTTTTT TRBJ1-4 once TRBV7-9 .
CASSQTSVRTGELFF TGTGCCAGCAGCCAGACTAGCGTAAGGACCGGGGAGCTGTTTTTT TRBJ2-2 few TRBV9 TRBD2
CSAIVSYEQYF TGCAGTGCTATCGTCTCCTACGAGCAGTACTTC TRBJ2-7 few TRBV20-1 .
CASSLALTGYEQYF TGTGCCAGCAGTTTAGCCCTCACAGGCTACGAGCAGTACTTC TRBJ2-7 . TRBV28 .
CASSLAGDKSYNSPLHF TGTGCCAGCAGCTTAGCGGGGGACAAATCCTATAATTCACCCCTCCACTTT TRBJ1-6 few TRBV7-2 .
CASSSRSGLYGYTF TGTGCCAGCAGCTCCCGCTCCGGTCTCTATGGCTACACCTTC TRBJ1-2 . TRBV13 .
CASNEGGTPYNSPLHF TGTGCCAGCAACGAGGGAGGGACACCCTATAATTCACCCCTCCACTTT TRBJ1-6 . TRBV2 .
CASSEAGVGRGLQPQHF TGTGCCAGCAGTGAAGCAGGGGTGGGCAGGGGGCTTCAGCCCCAGCATTTT TRBJ1-5 . TRBV6-1 TRBD1
CASSPGYGYTF TGTGCCAGCAGCCCGGGATATGGCTACACCTTC TRBJ1-2 . TRBV3-1/TRBV3-2 .
CASSSLAGTLQFF TGTGCCAGCAGCTCCTTAGCGGGCACCTTACAGTTCTTC TRBJ2-1 . TRBV7-2 TRBD2
CASSGRQSYNEQFF TGTGCCAGCAGTGGACGACAGAGTTACAATGAGCAGTTCTTC TRBJ2-1 . TRBV2 .
CASKRLAGAEGTQYF TGTGCCAGCAAACGGCTAGCGGGGGCGGAGGGTACGCAGTATTTT TRBJ2-3 . TRBV27 TRBD2
CASSLPRNSPLHF TGCGCCAGCAGCCTACCGAGGAATTCACCCCTCCACTTT TRBJ1-6 . TRBV4-1 .
CASSLDIANYGYTF TGCGCCAGCAGCTTGGACATCGCTAACTATGGCTACACCTTC TRBJ1-2 once TRBV5-1 .
CAWMVAGGPYGANVLTF TGTGCCTGGATGGTAGCGGGGGGGCCTTACGGGGCCAACGTCCTGACTTTC TRBJ2-6 . TRBV30 TRBD2
CASSAEQGRDTEAFF TGTGCCAGCAGTGCCGAACAGGGTCGGGACACTGAAGCTTTCTTT TRBJ1-1 . TRBV6-4 .
CASSYPGQGANTQYF TGTGCCAGCAGTTATCCAGGACAGGGAGCAAACACCCAGTACTTC TRBJ2-5 . TRBV6-5 TRBD1
CASSWQNYGYTF TGTGCCAGTAGTTGGCAAAACTATGGCTACACCTTC TRBJ1-2 . TRBV19 .
CASRKGQADNSPLHF TGTGCCAGTAGAAAAGGACAGGCCGATAATTCACCCCTCCACTTT TRBJ1-6 . TRBV19 TRBD1
CASSQVLFSGQVLSPLHF TGTGCCAGCAGCCAAGTTCTTTTCTCGGGACAGGTATTATCACCCCTCCACTTT TRBJ1-6 . TRBV14 TRBD1
CASSQLGQNTGELFF TGTGCCAGCAGCCAGCTTGGACAGAACACCGGGGAGCTGTTTTTT TRBJ2-2 . TRBV14 .
CASSAHREGGYTF TGTGCCAGCAGCGCACACAGGGAGGGAGGCTACACCTTC TRBJ1-2 once TRBV9 .
CASSIYSSRQHF TGTGCCAGTAGTATCTACAGTTCGCGCCAGCATTTT TRBJ1-5 . TRBV19 .
CASSVSGDEKLFF TGTGCCAGCAGCGTATCAGGGGATGAAAAACTGTTTTTT TRBJ1-4 . TRBV9 .
CASSSPGVQETQYF TGTGCCAGCAGCTCACCGGGAGTACAAGAGACCCAGTACTTC TRBJ2-5 . TRBV11-2 .
CASSQQTGGYYGYTF TGTGCCAGCAGCCAGCAGACAGGGGGCTACTATGGCTACACCTTC TRBJ1-2 . TRBV5-5 TRBD1
CASMGQPNTGELFF TGTGCCAGCATGGGGCAGCCGAACACCGGGGAGCTGTTTTTT TRBJ2-2 . TRBV5-4 .
CASSYSRLGSYNEQFF TGCGCCAGCAGCTACTCCCGACTAGGATCCTACAATGAGCAGTTCTTC TRBJ2-1 . TRBV5-1 .
CASRGTGINQPQHF TGTGCCAGCAGGGGGACAGGCATCAATCAGCCCCAGCATTTT TRBJ1-5 . TRBV2 TRBD1